One sample yielded the 10 T cell receptor beta chains listed below, sequenced in a study of T cells in Graves' hyperthyroidism and ophthalmopathy. Regions amplified from RNA transcripts were the TCR beta CDR3 regions. RT-PCR in the first round (using the HTBI primer set) targeted the TCR CDR3. TCRdb reanalysed the multiplex PCR reads using MiXCR and keeps one entry per CDR3 protein. Among hundreds of thousands of distinct CDR3 sequences, 11% to 15% were seen once, and the ten largest hold about a tenth. Sequencing was done on a sample of blood. The receptor set was obtained from a woman in her late teens or twenties with Graves' hyperthyroidism.

The rearrangement links TRBV24-1 to TRBJ2-5; TRBD1 agrees at 9 bases. The CDR3 runs 13 residues. V lost 8 bases and J lost 4; bases outside the gene matches: 4. Germline assignment: CDR1 KGHDR and CDR2 SFDVKD. The CDR3 here is CATKGTGTETQYF. The CDR3 region has the DNA TGTGCCACCAAAGGGACAGGGACAGAGACCCAGTACTTC.

This clonotype came up many times. The CDR3 is CASSLGQTVDEQYF. The CDR3 region has the DNA TGCGCCAGCAGCTTGGGGCAGACAGTGGACGAGCAGTACTTC. The V and J genes are TRBV5-1 and TRBJ2-7; weak D call: TRBD1 (5 bases). The CDR3 covers 14 residues. Per germline, CDR1 SGHRS and CDR2 YFSETQ. The ends were cut back, 0 bases at V and 5 bases at J, with 12 bases in the middle.

This chain uses TRBV19 with TRBJ1-1, with D possibly matching TRBD1 (5 bases). The CDR3 has 13 amino acids. Germline CDR1 reads LNHDA; CDR2 reads SQIVND (reference sequence). V was shortened by 8 bases and J by 1 base, with 11 bases between the two germline ends. The CDR3 spells CASWRRGNTEAFF. The CDR3 DNA follows: TGTGCCAGTTGGAGGAGGGGGAACACTGAAGCTTTCTTT.

This clonotype was observed a handful of times. This chain links TRBV28 with TRBJ2-3; possible D gene TRBD2, 6 bases. V was shortened by 1 base and J by 0 bases, with 14 bases between the two germline ends. The CDR3 loop spans 17 amino acids. The germline V gene has CDR1 MDHEN and CDR2 SYDVKM. The CDR3 coding sequence is TGTGCCAGCAGTTTATTGAATAGCGGAATAAGCACAGATACGCAGTATTTT. Translated: CASSLLNSGISTDTQYF.

At least ten counts were recorded for this clonotype. The gene calls are TRBV7-8 and TRBJ2-7; D possibly corresponds to TRBD2 (6 bases). Germline CDR1 and CDR2: SGHVS and FQNEAQ. Trimming took off 6 bases at V and 3 bases at J, with 12 bases between the two ends. The CDR3 loop spans 13 amino acids. CDR3 nucleotides: TGTGCCAGCAGTACTAGCTCTCACTACGAGCAGTACTTC. Protein: CASSTSSHYEQYF.

In its sample, this clonotype was seen many times. The V gene is TRBV6-2 or TRBV6-3, the J gene TRBJ2-5; a possible D gene is TRBD2 (6 bases). The CDR3 totals 13 residues. With 6 bases removed from V and 4 bases from J, the gap between germline ends came to 12 bases. From germline, CDR1 is MNHEY and CDR2 SVGEGT. The CDR3 here is CASSQDGGETQYF. In DNA, the CDR3 is TGTGCCAGCAGCCAGGACGGGGGAGAGACCCAGTACTTC.

The chain couples TRBV7-2 to TRBJ2-7; D possibly corresponds to TRBD1 (5 bases). CDR3 size: 14 residues. Germline CDR1 SGHTA, CDR2 FQGNSA. The V end lost 3 bases, the J end lost 2 bases, and 11 bases lay between the germline ends. CDR3 coding DNA: TGTGCCAGCAGCTTTGCTGGGGCGGCCTACGAGCAGTACTTC. This gives the protein CASSFAGAAYEQYF.

This chain links TRBV28 with TRBJ1-1; 8 nucleotides match TRBD1. Germline assignment: CDR1 MDHEN and CDR2 SYDVKM. J lost 7 bases, V lost 7 bases, and 2 bases had no gene match. CDR3 length equals 11 residues. CDR3 protein: CASTQGVEAFF. The CDR3 nucleotides read TGTGCCAGCACACAGGGGGTTGAAGCTTTCTTT.

V gene TRBV5-1 combines with J gene TRBJ2-2; D may be TRBD1 (6 bases). The germline V and J ends were trimmed by 7 bases and 7 bases, with 14 bases remaining between them. CDR1 SGHRS and CDR2 YFSETQ come from the germline V gene. The CDR3 is 13 amino acids. Written as DNA, the CDR3 is TGCGCCAGCTTCCCGAGGGGGTACGGGGAGCTGTTTTTT. Its protein is CASFPRGYGELFF.

The chain links TRBV27 to TRBJ1-5; D may be TRBD1 (5 bases). This CDR3 has 17 amino acids. Germline V gene lookup returns CDR1 MNHEY and CDR2 SMNVEV (reference sequence). Trimming removed 1 base at V and 5 bases at J, with 18 bases between. This CDR3 is CASSLLGAGDLDQPQHF. The CDR3 region has the DNA TGTGCCAGCAGTTTATTAGGGGCAGGTGATTTAGATCAGCCCCAGCATTTT.